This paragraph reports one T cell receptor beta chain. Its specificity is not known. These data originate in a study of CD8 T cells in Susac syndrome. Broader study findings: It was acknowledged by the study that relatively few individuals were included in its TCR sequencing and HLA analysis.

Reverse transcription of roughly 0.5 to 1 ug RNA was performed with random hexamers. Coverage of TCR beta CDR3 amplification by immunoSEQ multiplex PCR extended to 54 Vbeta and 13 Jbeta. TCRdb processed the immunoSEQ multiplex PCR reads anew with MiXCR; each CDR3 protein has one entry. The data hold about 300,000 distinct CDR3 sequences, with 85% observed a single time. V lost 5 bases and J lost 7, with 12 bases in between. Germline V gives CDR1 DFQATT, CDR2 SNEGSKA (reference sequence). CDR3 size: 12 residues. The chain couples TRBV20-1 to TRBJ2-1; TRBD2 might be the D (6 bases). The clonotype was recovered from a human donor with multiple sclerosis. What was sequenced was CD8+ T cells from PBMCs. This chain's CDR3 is CSARTNLNEQFF. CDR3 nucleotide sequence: TGCAGTGCTCGGACTAATCTAAATGAGCAGTTCTTC.